This TCR beta chain was recorded in a study of beta chain features in type 1 diabetes. This clone has a handful of counts. Its matching antigen is unknown. Study conclusions and caveats: In all four CD4+ subsets, TCRB CDR3 length was significantly, moderately reduced in type 1 diabetes.

V was cut by 4 bases and J by 4 bases, with 13 bases left in between. The germline gives CDR1 LNHDA, CDR2 SQIVND (reference sequence). The length of the CDR3 is 14 residues. The entirety of the isolated RNA underwent reverse transcription, so expressed TCRB transcripts were sequenced. The protocol was immunoSEQ multiplex PCR, while the TCRdb copy is restricted to in-frame clones and leaves out a portion. The sample includes 300,000 to 350,000 clones, roughly 8.8% seen only once; the top ten take roughly 0.99%. Material for sequencing was central memory CD4+ T cells from blood. The clonotype was recovered from a man aged 25 to 40 with type 1 diabetes. The V gene is TRBV19, the J gene TRBJ1-2; D is unresolved. CDR3 nucleotides: TGTGCCAGTAGTACCCCGCCCGGACTCTATGGCTACACCTTC. It specifies CASSTPPGLYGYTF.